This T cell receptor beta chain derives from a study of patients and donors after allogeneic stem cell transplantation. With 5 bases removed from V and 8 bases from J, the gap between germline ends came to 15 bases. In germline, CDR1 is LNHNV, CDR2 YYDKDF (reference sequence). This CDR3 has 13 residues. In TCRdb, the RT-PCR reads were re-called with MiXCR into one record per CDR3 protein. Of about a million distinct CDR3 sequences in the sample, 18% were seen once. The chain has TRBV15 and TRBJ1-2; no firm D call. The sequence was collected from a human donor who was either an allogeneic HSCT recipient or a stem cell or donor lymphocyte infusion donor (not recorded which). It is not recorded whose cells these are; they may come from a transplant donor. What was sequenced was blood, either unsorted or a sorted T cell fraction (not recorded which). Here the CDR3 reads CATSFGLPGGYTF. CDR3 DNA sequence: TGTGCCACCAGCTTCGGACTGCCCGGGGGCTACACCTTC.